The rows below give T cell receptor beta chains drawn from one sample of a study of T cells in Graves' hyperthyroidism and ophthalmopathy. A single record per CDR3 protein comes from TCRdb applying MiXCR to the multiplex PCR reads. In the table there are roughly 500,000 distinct CDR3 sequences, around 50% of which are singletons. The source material was peripheral blood or thyroid tissue (not recorded which). The receptors originated from an adult woman with Graves' disease, either hyperthyroidism or ophthalmopathy (not recorded which). CDR3s include the opening cysteine and the closing phenylalanine or tryptophan. A D gene is named only where the DNA matches it firmly. Size values are once, few and many counts, or a class for expanded clones, and some rows have none.

cdr3_nt | cdr3_aa | clone_size | j_call | d_call | v_call
TGCAGCGTTGACCGGAATATCGCTGAAGCTTTCTTT | CSVDRNIAEAFF | many | TRBJ1-1 | - | TRBV29-1
TGTGCCAGCAGCGTAGGTAGCGGGAGCGGCGAGCAGTACTTC | CASSVGSGSGEQYF | - | TRBJ2-7 | TRBD2 | TRBV9
TGTGCCAGCAGCTTAGGACCCGAGCAGTACTTC | CASSLGPEQYF | many | TRBJ2-7 | - | TRBV5-6
TGCAGTGCTAGCTCCAATCAGCCCCAGCATTTT | CSASSNQPQHF | many | TRBJ1-5 | - | TRBV20-1
TGCAGCGTGGAAGGACTAGCGGGAGGACTCTACGAGCAGTACTTC | CSVEGLAGGLYEQYF | - | TRBJ2-7 | TRBD2 | TRBV29-1
TGCGCCAGCAGCCAAGGGGTGGAGGACTATGGCTACACCTTC | CASSQGVEDYGYTF | many | TRBJ1-2 | - | TRBV4-1
TGTGCCAGCAGCCCCCTCTTCGGGGCAAAAGACTATGGCTACACCTTC | CASSPLFGAKDYGYTF | few | TRBJ1-2 | - | TRBV7-2
TGTGCCAGCAGCCAAACCAGATCCTTCGGGCCCCAGTATTTT | CASSQTRSFGPQYF | - | TRBJ2-3 | - | TRBV3-1
TGTGCCAGTACGGGCGGAACCTACGAGCAGTACTTC | CASTGGTYEQYF | - | TRBJ2-7 | - | TRBV9
TGTGCCAGCAGTCTAGCGGGGACCGGCTACACCTTC | CASSLAGTGYTF | - | TRBJ1-2 | - | TRBV7-6
TGTGCCATCAGTGAGTCGGGGGGAGTTTCCTACAATGAGCAGTTCTTC | CAISESGGVSYNEQFF | once | TRBJ2-1 | - | TRBV10-3
TGTGCCAGCAGTTTGGGACCTGGAAACACCATATATTTT | CASSLGPGNTIYF | many | TRBJ1-3 | - | TRBV12-3/TRBV12-4
TGTGCCATCAGTGTGGGGGGCGAGGGCAATCAGCCCCAGCATTTT | CAISVGGEGNQPQHF | - | TRBJ1-5 | - | TRBV10-3
TGTGCCAGCAGCTGGGAAACATTGACAGGGGTCGAGCAGTACTTC | CASSWETLTGVEQYF | - | TRBJ2-7 | TRBD1 | TRBV7-8
TGTGCCAGCAGCCCCAGGAGGGGTCGGGGCACTGAAGCTCTCTTT | CASSPRRGRGTEALF | - | TRBJ1-1 | - | TRBV7-9
TGTGCCAGCAGCGCCCAGAGCAGCTCTGGAAACACCATATATTTT | CASSAQSSSGNTIYF | - | TRBJ1-3 | - | TRBV9
TGTGCCAGCCGGCAATCGTATGATGAGACCCAGTACTTC | CASRQSYDETQYF | many | TRBJ2-5 | - | TRBV7-2
TGTGCCAGCAGTGCTAGCGGGATTTCGAGGGTATACGAGCAGTACTTC | CASSASGISRVYEQYF | - | TRBJ2-7 | TRBD2 | TRBV7-8
TGTGCCAGCAGCTGGGGACTAGCGGGAGCAAGCACCGGGGAGCAGTACTTC | CASSWGLAGASTGEQYF | - | TRBJ2-7 | TRBD2 | TRBV7-3
TGTGCCATCAGAGAAATGGGAACTGGGGAGCTGTTTTTT | CAIREMGTGELFF | - | TRBJ2-2 | - | TRBV10-3
TGTGCCAGCAGCCAGGACAGGGGGCGGGGCTACACCTTC | CASSQDRGRGYTF | many | TRBJ1-2 | TRBD1 | TRBV12-3/TRBV12-4
TGTGCCAGCTCTGAGTCTATCAATCAGCCCCAGCATTTT | CASSESINQPQHF | many | TRBJ1-5 | - | TRBV9
TGCGCCAGCAGCTTGTCAGGAGTGAACACTGAAGCTTTCTTT | CASSLSGVNTEAFF | many | TRBJ1-1 | - | TRBV5-1
TGTGCCACCAGTGGGGGGAGACTCCAAGAGACCCAGTACTTC | CATSGGRLQETQYF | - | TRBJ2-5 | - | TRBV15
TGTGCCAGCAGCTTATATGGGCCTTACGAGCAGTACTTC | CASSLYGPYEQYF | many | TRBJ2-7 | - | TRBV7-2
TGCAGTGCTAGAGACACCGGGACTAGCGGGTTCTACGAGCAGTACTTC | CSARDTGTSGFYEQYF | - | TRBJ2-7 | TRBD2 | TRBV20-1
TGTGCCAGCACCTCTGGGGGGAGATATGGCTACACCTTC | CASTSGGRYGYTF | - | TRBJ1-2 | - | TRBV5-4
TGCGCCAGCAGCCAAGATGGGGTTGGGAGGGATTCCTACGAGCAGTACTTC | CASSQDGVGRDSYEQYF | - | TRBJ2-7 | TRBD2 | TRBV4-1
TGCAGCGTTGAGCGGGCCGACCTCCCCGGGGAGCTGTTTTTT | CSVERADLPGELFF | once | TRBJ2-2 | - | TRBV29-1
TGTGCCAGCAGCCCACCCACGGTGAACACTGAAGCTTTCTTT | CASSPPTVNTEAFF | many | TRBJ1-1 | - | TRBV7-9
TGTGCCAGCAGCTTAGACGGGTTAGGGGCCAACGTCCTGACTTTC | CASSLDGLGANVLTF | - | TRBJ2-6 | - | TRBV7-2
TGTGCCACCAGTGAGGGTTACAATCAGCCCCAGCATTTT | CATSEGYNQPQHF | few | TRBJ1-5 | - | TRBV24-1
TGTGCCACCTCCAGGGGGCCTGGCTATGGCTACACCTTC | CATSRGPGYGYTF | - | TRBJ1-2 | TRBD1 | TRBV19
TGTGCCAGCAGCCAAGTCATGGGGGAAAAACTGTTTTTT | CASSQVMGEKLFF | - | TRBJ1-4 | - | TRBV12-3/TRBV12-4
TGTGCCAGTAGGCCGGGACAGGGCCTCTATGGCTACACCTTC | CASRPGQGLYGYTF | - | TRBJ1-2 | TRBD1 | TRBV19
TGCAGCGTTGAGTTCAGGGTTGGCTACACCTTC | CSVEFRVGYTF | many | TRBJ1-2 | - | TRBV29-1